This TCR beta chain was identified in a study of Tregs in tolerant kidney transplant recipients. Whole-study results and caveats: Findings come from small patient numbers and require larger validation.

Details on this clone: The antigen is undetermined.

Trimming removed 1 base from V and 2 bases from J; junction bases left unmatched: 1. Per germline, CDR1 SEHNR and CDR2 FQNEAQ (reference sequence). CDR3 length: 15 amino acids. Thawed PBMCs were FACS-sorted into unstimulated CD4+CD25+CD127- regulatory T cells, CD4+CD25- non-regulatory cells, CD4 and CD8 cells. Repertoires were generated with immunoSEQ multiplex PCR, while TCRdb's copy carries only in-frame clones and drops some. The table shows 200,000 to 300,000 clones, with 80% to 85% occurring only once. This TCR came from a human donor in good health. Specimen: CD4+ T cells from blood. The chain combines TRBV7-9 with TRBJ2-1; 8 positions agree with TRBD1. For the CDR3, the DNA is TGTGCCAGCAGCTTAGAACAGGGGGCCTACAATGAGCAGTTCTTC. Translation: CASSLEQGAYNEQFF.